The clone carrying this T cell receptor beta chain was picked up many times. Amplified TCR beta CDR3 regions derived from RNA transcripts. Primed by the HTBI set, a first-round RT-PCR was run on the TCR CDR3. Via MiXCR, TCRdb re-called the multiplex PCR reads, giving one row per CDR3 protein. The sample gives some 300,000 distinct CDR3 sequences, about an eighth of which show up once; 7.9% is in the top ten. The sample belongs to a study of T cells in Graves' hyperthyroidism and ophthalmopathy. The germline V gene encodes CDR1 MDHEN and CDR2 SYDVKM. CDR3 size: 14 residues. The V gene lost 4 bases and the J gene lost 9 bases, with 13 bases spanning the gap. A lack of ophthalmopathy progression within 18 months defined stable Graves' hyperthyroidism. The hyperthyroidism patients had all been newly diagnosed, and their disease duration was under 2 months. Their ages ranged from 18 to 65 years. For the diagnoses, clinical symptoms, serum thyroxine and TRAb, thyroid ultrasound and orbital computed tomography were used.

Sequenced material: blood. The sequence was obtained from a middle-aged woman with Graves' hyperthyroidism. The chain combines TRBV28 with TRBJ1-6, with D unresolved. CDR3 nucleotides: TGTGCCAGCAGTTCATATCGGGGTGTTTCACCCCTCCACTTT. It codes for CASSSYRGVSPLHF.